Sequencing of this T cell receptor (beta chain) was carried out in a study of blood T cell repertoires in COVID-19. As for the study in general: Donors in the United States, Italy and Spain gave samples during acute or convalescent COVID-19. The cDNA or gDNA used as material had been derived from T cells, B-cell-depleted T cells, or PBMCs.

The repertoire was sequenced with immunoSEQ multiplex PCR; TCRdb's copy has only in-frame clones and lacks some. The sample yields over 90,000 clones, around 87% seen once. J gave up 8 bases and V 8 bases, and 15 bases lay outside the gene matches. The CDR3 has 16 amino acids. Germline V gives CDR1 MNHEY, CDR2 SMNVEV (reference sequence). The sample comprised peripheral blood. The chain combines TRBV27 with TRBJ1-4; 9 bases map to TRBD1. The receptor was derived from a human donor in a cohort sampled during active COVID-19. CDR3 amino acids: CASRSGTGKRGEKLFF. The DNA of the CDR3 is TGTGCCAGCCGTTCCGGGACAGGGAAACGAGGGGAAAAACTGTTTTTT. The full variable domain, in which reference TRBV27 and TRBJ1-4 provide the parts outside the CDR3, is EAQVTQNPRYLITVTGKKLTVTCSQNMNHEYMSWYRQDPGLGLRQIYYSMNVEVTDKGDVPEGYKVSRKEKRNFPLILESPSPNQTSLYFCASRSGTGKRGEKLFFGSGTQLSVL.